The rows below give T cell receptor beta chains drawn from one sample of a study of blood T cell repertoires in COVID-19. Libraries were prepared by immunoSEQ multiplex PCR; TCRdb keeps only in-frame clonotypes and omits some of them. The sample gives 300,000 to 400,000 clones, about 87% of which show up once; under 6% is in the top ten. Sequencing was done on a sample of PBMCs or T cells enriched from blood (not recorded which). These receptor sequences come from a man aged 25 to 40 who had recovered from COVID-19. CDR3s include the opening cysteine and the closing phenylalanine or tryptophan. D genes are given only for firm matches. Expanded clones are given a class, and other clones once, few, many or no size at all.

clone_size: .
d_call: .
j_call: TRBJ2-3
v_call: TRBV5-4
cdr3_nt: TGTGCCAGCAGCTTTACCCCAGTCTTAGATACGCAGTATTTT
cdr3_aa: CASSFTPVLDTQYF

clone_size: .
d_call: .
j_call: TRBJ1-4
v_call: TRBV2
cdr3_nt: TGTGCCAGCAGCGCAGGGGTCGGATTTTCTACTAATGAAAAACTGTTTTTT
cdr3_aa: CASSAGVGFSTNEKLFF

clone_size: .
d_call: .
j_call: TRBJ1-3
v_call: TRBV27
cdr3_nt: TGTGCCAGCAGCCCCCAAATCGGGAACACCATATATTTT
cdr3_aa: CASSPQIGNTIYF

clone_size: once
d_call: .
j_call: TRBJ1-2
v_call: TRBV10-3
cdr3_nt: TGTGCCATCAGTGAGCCAAAAAACAGGGACCACTATGGCTACACCTTC
cdr3_aa: CAISEPKNRDHYGYTF

clone_size: .
d_call: TRBD1
j_call: TRBJ2-1
v_call: TRBV29-1
cdr3_nt: TGCAGCGTTGAAGATCCGGACAGGGAGGCGTACAATGAGCAGTTCTTC
cdr3_aa: CSVEDPDREAYNEQFF

clone_size: .
d_call: TRBD1
j_call: TRBJ2-5
v_call: TRBV28
cdr3_nt: TGTGCCAGCAGTTTAGGGGGACAGGGGGCGTTTAAAGAGACCCAGTACTTC
cdr3_aa: CASSLGGQGAFKETQYF

clone_size: .
d_call: .
j_call: TRBJ1-2
v_call: TRBV2
cdr3_nt: TGTGCCACCGCCTCGGTGGATGGCTACACCTTC
cdr3_aa: CATASVDGYTF

clone_size: .
d_call: TRBD1
j_call: TRBJ1-6
v_call: TRBV6-5
cdr3_nt: TGTGCCAGCAGTTACTCACAGGGGGGTAATTCACCCCTCCACTTT
cdr3_aa: CASSYSQGGNSPLHF

clone_size: .
d_call: .
j_call: TRBJ1-6
v_call: TRBV5-6
cdr3_nt: TGTGCCAGCAGCTTGTTCGTTGGGGGCCGTCAGGGTTCACCCCTCCACTTT
cdr3_aa: CASSLFVGGRQGSPLHF

clone_size: .
d_call: .
j_call: TRBJ1-2
v_call: TRBV28
cdr3_nt: TGTGCCAGCAGCAGGATTACTAACTATGGCTACACCTTC
cdr3_aa: CASSRITNYGYTF

clone_size: .
d_call: .
j_call: TRBJ2-2
v_call: TRBV11-2
cdr3_nt: TGTGCCAGCAGCTTATCCGACACCGGGGAGCTGTTTTTT
cdr3_aa: CASSLSDTGELFF

clone_size: .
d_call: TRBD1
j_call: TRBJ1-4
v_call: TRBV5-1
cdr3_nt: TGCGCCAGCAGCTTGGCACTATTACAGGGGCCTGTTGAAAAACTGTTTTTT
cdr3_aa: CASSLALLQGPVEKLFF

clone_size: .
d_call: .
j_call: TRBJ2-3
v_call: TRBV29-1
cdr3_nt: TGCAGCGTTGCGCGGGGGCGCACAGATACGCAGTATTTT
cdr3_aa: CSVARGRTDTQYF

clone_size: few
d_call: .
j_call: TRBJ2-3
v_call: TRBV7-8
cdr3_nt: TGTGCCAGCATCCAGACTGGGTCTAGCACAGATACGCAGTATTTT
cdr3_aa: CASIQTGSSTDTQYF

clone_size: .
d_call: TRBD1
j_call: TRBJ1-1
v_call: TRBV24-1
cdr3_nt: TGTGCCACCAGCCCGACAGGGGTGACTGAAGCTTTCTTT
cdr3_aa: CATSPTGVTEAFF

clone_size: .
d_call: TRBD2
j_call: TRBJ2-5
v_call: TRBV5-4
cdr3_nt: TGTGCCAGCAGCAGTAGGGCGGGGGGGCCGACTGAGACCCAGTACTTC
cdr3_aa: CASSSRAGGPTETQYF

clone_size: .
d_call: TRBD1
j_call: TRBJ1-1
v_call: TRBV30
cdr3_nt: TGTGCCTGGAGGCCTTCAGGGGGCACTGAAGCTTTCTTT
cdr3_aa: CAWRPSGGTEAFF

clone_size: .
d_call: .
j_call: TRBJ2-1
v_call: TRBV7-3
cdr3_nt: TGTGCCAGCAGCTTAGCGGGGACCAACAATGAGCAGTTCTTC
cdr3_aa: CASSLAGTNNEQFF

clone_size: .
d_call: TRBD2
j_call: TRBJ2-1
v_call: TRBV13
cdr3_nt: TGTGCCAGCAGCTTAGAACCCAGCGGGGGCCACAATGAGCAGTTCTTC
cdr3_aa: CASSLEPSGGHNEQFF

clone_size: .
d_call: .
j_call: TRBJ2-5
v_call: TRBV29-1
cdr3_nt: TGCAGCGGATCAAGCTTAGCGGTAGGAGAGACCCAGTACTTC
cdr3_aa: CSGSSLAVGETQYF

clone_size: .
d_call: .
j_call: TRBJ1-5
v_call: TRBV7-9
cdr3_nt: TGTGCCAGCAGCTTAGGAGGGAGTTATCAGCCCCAGCATTTT
cdr3_aa: CASSLGGSYQPQHF

clone_size: .
d_call: TRBD2
j_call: TRBJ2-5
v_call: TRBV19
cdr3_nt: TGTGCCAGTAGTCCTAGCGGGGGGCCGCCGGAGACCCAGTACTTC
cdr3_aa: CASSPSGGPPETQYF

clone_size: .
d_call: TRBD1
j_call: TRBJ2-2
v_call: TRBV9
cdr3_nt: TGTGCCAGCAGCCCCCGTGGGACAGGGTACACCGGGGAGCTGTTTTTT
cdr3_aa: CASSPRGTGYTGELFF

clone_size: .
d_call: TRBD1
j_call: TRBJ2-7
v_call: TRBV27
cdr3_nt: TGTGCCAGCAGTTTGTCCCGGACAGGGAGAAACGAGCAGTACTTC
cdr3_aa: CASSLSRTGRNEQYF

clone_size: .
d_call: TRBD2
j_call: TRBJ2-1
v_call: TRBV28
cdr3_nt: TGTGCCAGCAGAGTTGGGGAGCCCTTTAGCGGGGGGTCCCCGTACAATGAGCAGTTCTTC
cdr3_aa: CASRVGEPFSGGSPYNEQFF